The 27 T cell receptor beta chains in this list originate from one sample, sequenced in a study of PD-1 blockade in mismatch repair-deficient tumors. Repertoires were generated with immunoSEQ multiplex PCR, while TCRdb's copy carries only in-frame clones and drops some. The repertoire holds 75,000 to 85,000 clones, about 84% seen once, with 2.6% in the top ten. The source material was peripheral blood, sampled 12 weeks after starting pembrolizumab. All receptors derive from an adult with mismatch repair-deficient cancer.

V is TRBV6-5 and J is TRBJ2-1; 7 bases agree with TRBD2. J gave up 2 bases and V 6 bases, and 7 bases lay outside the gene matches. This CDR3 region has 15 residues. Germline lookup yields CDR1 MNHEY and CDR2 SVGAGI. The CDR3 region has the DNA TGTGCCAGCAGACTCCTAGCGGTGGCCTACAATGAGCAGTTCTTC. Its protein is CASRLLAVAYNEQFF.

The rearrangement links TRBV27 to TRBJ1-1, with unresolved D. Trimming shortened V by 3 bases and J by 0 bases, and 17 bases separated the two germline ends. Germline V gene sequence: CDR1 MNHEY, CDR2 SMNVEV (reference sequence). The CDR3 consists of 17 residues. The CDR3 is CASSFLPGRALNTEAFF. The CDR3, as DNA: TGTGCCAGCAGTTTCCTCCCAGGCCGGGCGTTGAACACTGAAGCTTTCTTT.

This clone is a singleton in its sample. The chain carries TRBV5-1 and TRBJ2-3; 10 nucleotides line up with TRBD2. The CDR3 has 16 amino acids. Unmatched junction bases numbered 9, after V lost 2 bases and J lost 6 bases. Per the germline V gene, CDR1 is SGHRS and CDR2 is YFSETQ. CDR3 sequence: CASSFEGSGRMDTQYF. DNA for the CDR3: TGCGCCAGCAGCTTCGAGGGTAGCGGGAGGATGGATACGCAGTATTTT.

The CDR3 loop is CASRLGWRSYEQYF. DNA for the CDR3: TGCGCCAGCAGGCTCGGTTGGAGGTCCTACGAGCAGTACTTC. This chain joins TRBV5-1 and TRBJ2-7; TRBD2 might be the D (5 bases). Trimming removed 5 bases from V and 1 base from J, with 13 bases in between. Looked up from germline, CDR1 is SGHRS and CDR2 is YFSETQ. CDR3 size: 14 residues.

This chain joins TRBV5-1 and TRBJ2-7, with a weak D call TRBD2 (5 bases). Germline CDR1 and CDR2: SGHRS and YFSETQ. Deletions cut 2 bases from V and 2 bases from J, with 11 bases between. The CDR3 loop spans 14 amino acids. As DNA, the CDR3 is TGCGCCAGCAGCTTAGGAACTAGAGCCTACGAGCAGTACTTC. It encodes CASSLGTRAYEQYF.

V gene TRBV7-6 combines with J gene TRBJ2-7; 10 bases align to TRBD1. The CDR3 covers 15 residues. J lost 5 bases, V lost 2 bases, and 6 bases had no gene match. The germline CDR1 and CDR2 sequences are SGHVS and FNYEAQ. Written as DNA, the CDR3 is TGTGCCAGCAGCTTAAGGACAGGGGGGTTGGACGAGCAGTACTTC. It translates to CASSLRTGGLDEQYF.

The chain couples TRBV6-5 to TRBJ2-3; D is undetermined. CDR1 MNHEY and CDR2 SVGAGI come from the germline V gene. CDR3 size: 13 residues. V dropped 7 bases and J dropped 4 bases, with 12 bases sitting between them. This CDR3 reads CASTRLPADTQYF. CDR3 nucleotides: TGTGCCAGCACCCGACTCCCTGCAGATACGCAGTATTTT.

The chain couples TRBV27 to TRBJ2-7, with D possibly being TRBD1 (6 bases). The length of the CDR3 is 13 residues. Germline-derived CDR1 and CDR2 are MNHEY and SMNVEV (reference sequence). Trimming cost V 3 bases and J 2 bases, with 8 bases left between them. This CDR3 reads CASSLNRAYEQYF. The CDR3 region has the DNA TGTGCCAGCAGTTTGAACAGGGCCTACGAGCAGTACTTC.

The rearrangement uses TRBV19 and TRBJ2-1; TRBD2 might be the D (6 bases). Germline V gives CDR1 LNHDA, CDR2 SQIVND (reference sequence). This CDR3 is built from 15 residues. The V and J ends lost 3 bases and 6 bases respectively, with 15 bases between them. This CDR3 reads CASSIMAGFGNEQFF. The CDR3 DNA is TGTGCCAGTAGTATTATGGCGGGATTTGGCAATGAGCAGTTCTTC.

The genes are TRBV4-2 and TRBJ1-2, with 7 bases that match TRBD1. V lost 4 bases, J lost 2 bases, and 10 bases stayed unmatched. Germline CDR1 is LGHNA and CDR2 is YNFKEQ. This CDR3 comprises 16 residues. Here the CDR3 reads CASSPRTGSSNYGYTF. The CDR3 DNA reads as TGTGCCAGCAGCCCTAGGACAGGATCCTCGAACTATGGCTACACCTTC.

This clone showed up just once. The chain carries TRBV5-5 and TRBJ1-2; no firm D call. Germline values: CDR1 SGHKS, CDR2 YYEKEE (reference sequence). The CDR3 runs to 14 residues. Between the trimmed V and J ends, which lost 0 bases and 4 bases, there was a span of 10 bases. The CDR3 loop reads CASSLGQTPYGYTF. The DNA for the CDR3 is TGTGCCAGCAGCTTGGGGCAGACACCCTATGGCTACACCTTC.

The rearrangement joins TRBV7-2 to TRBJ2-1; D is unresolved. V gave up 3 bases and J gave up 9 bases, with 12 bases separating them. This CDR3 region has 13 residues. Germline-derived CDR1 and CDR2 are SGHTA and FQGNSA. This CDR3 is CASSFSPPGEQFF. CDR3 sequence (DNA): TGTGCCAGCAGCTTTAGTCCACCGGGTGAGCAGTTCTTC. Full variable domain (rest looked up from reference TRBV7-2 and TRBJ2-1): GAGVSQSPSNKVTEKGKDVELRCDPISGHTALYWYRQSLGQGLEFLIYFQGNSAPDKSGLPSDRFSAERTGGSVSTLTIQRTQQEDSAVYLCASSFSPPGEQFFGPGTRLTVL.

V usage is TRBV27 and J usage is TRBJ2-7; D is possibly TRBD1 or TRBD2 (5 bases each). The germline V and J ends were trimmed by 2 bases and 6 bases, with 17 bases remaining between them. The CDR3 runs to 15 residues. Germline lookup yields CDR1 MNHEY and CDR2 SMNVEV (reference sequence). The CDR3 nucleotides read TGTGCCAGCAGTTTAACGGGGCAGGGAGAGTCCGAGCAGTACTTC. It is translated as CASSLTGQGESEQYF.

The chain combines TRBV5-6 with TRBJ2-3; 7 bases match TRBD1. Losses at the gene ends were 4 bases for V and 5 bases for J; bases not matched to a gene: 7. Per germline, CDR1 SGHDT and CDR2 YYEEEE. The CDR3 sequence is 14 residues long. The CDR3 here is CASSLDRAIDTQYF. For the CDR3, the DNA is TGTGCCAGCAGCCTCGACAGGGCAATAGATACGCAGTATTTT. Drawing the rest from reference TRBV5-6 and TRBJ2-3, the complete variable domain is DAGVTQSPTHLIKTRGQQVTLRCSPKSGHDTVSWYQQALGQGPQFIFQYYEEEERQRGNFPDRFSGHQFPNYSSELNVNALLLGDSALYLCASSLDRAIDTQYFGPGTRLTVL.

CDR3 in amino acids: CASVGLAGNEQFF. The CDR3 DNA sequence: TGTGCCAGTGTTGGACTAGCGGGCAATGAGCAGTTCTTC. J is TRBJ2-1 and V is TRBV19, with TRBD2 matching 11 bases. CDR1 is LNHDA, CDR2 SQIVND, per germline (reference sequence). CDR3 size: 13 residues. V was clipped by 8 bases and J by 6 bases; unmatched bases: 3.

The rearrangement joins TRBV7-9 to TRBJ2-6, with TRBD1 as a possible D gene (6 bases). V lost 5 bases to trimming and J lost 2 bases, with 10 bases between them. This CDR3 has 15 residues. Germline V gene data show CDR1 as SEHNR and CDR2 as FQNEAQ (reference sequence). The chain's CDR3 is CASSPEGAGANVLTF. In DNA, the CDR3 is TGTGCCAGCAGCCCCGAGGGGGCTGGGGCCAACGTCCTGACTTTC.

This sequence joins TRBV11-2 and TRBJ2-2; the D gene is possibly TRBD1 (5 bases). The CDR3 is 15 residues long. The germline V and J ends were trimmed by 5 bases and 4 bases, with 14 bases remaining between them. Germline V CDR1 and CDR2: SGHAT, FQNNGV. The CDR3 loop reads CASSPRTQITGELFF. CDR3 DNA: TGTGCCAGCAGCCCGAGGACACAAATCACCGGGGAGCTGTTTTTT.

The rearrangement uses TRBV30 and TRBJ1-3; TRBD1 might be the D (6 bases). Germline V gene sequence: CDR1 GTSNPN, CDR2 SVGIG (reference sequence). The germline V and J ends were trimmed by 2 bases and 4 bases, with 9 bases remaining between them. This CDR3 contains 13 residues. The CDR3 coding sequence is TGTGCCTGGAGTCAGGGGTACGGAAACACCATATATTTT. It codes for CAWSQGYGNTIYF.

The chain recombines TRBV11-2 with TRBJ2-5; D is ambiguous. V gave up 1 base and J gave up 0 bases, with 12 bases separating them. The CDR3 is 16 residues long. Germline lookup yields CDR1 SGHAT and CDR2 FQNNGV. CDR3 coding DNA: TGTGCCAGCAGCTTAGGGGCTCGATTGTACCAAGAGACCCAGTACTTC. Residues: CASSLGARLYQETQYF.

This clone was found a few times. The V gene is TRBV5-4, the J gene TRBJ1-2; D is ambiguous. CDR1 is SGHNT, CDR2 YYREEE, per germline (reference sequence). The CDR3 is 12 residues long. Trimming shortened V by 4 bases and J by 7 bases, and 11 bases separated the two germline ends. The CDR3 nucleotides are TGTGCCAGCAGCGCGTGGGGTTTTGGCTACACCTTC. This gives the protein CASSAWGFGYTF. Variable domain in full (rest from reference TRBV5-4 and TRBJ1-2): ETGVTQSPTHLIKTRGQQVTLRCSSQSGHNTVSWYQQALGQGPQFIFQYYREEENGRGNFPPRFSGLQFPNYSSELNVNALELDDSALYLCASSAWGFGYTFGSGTRLTVV.

The chain links TRBV19 to TRBJ1-5; 7 nucleotides align to TRBD1. Looked up from germline, CDR1 is LNHDA and CDR2 is SQIVND (reference sequence). The ends lost 5 bases at V and 0 bases at J; junction bases unmatched: 7. This CDR3 spans 16 amino acids. CDR3 residues: CASSLTGVLSNQPQHF. DNA of the CDR3: TGTGCCAGTAGTCTTACAGGGGTCCTTAGCAATCAGCCCCAGCATTTT.

This clone has a single count. J is TRBJ1-2 and V is TRBV12-5, with D tentatively TRBD1 (6 bases). Germline lookup yields CDR1 LGHNT and CDR2 FRNRAP. Trimming cost V 2 bases and J 8 bases, with 15 bases left between them. The CDR3 runs to 14 residues. The CDR3 here is CASGLKAGGGGYTF. As DNA, the CDR3 is TGTGCTAGTGGTTTGAAGGCGGGGGGCGGGGGCTACACCTTC.

V and J are TRBV5-1 and TRBJ1-1; TRBD1 matches at 7 bases. The germline V gene encodes CDR1 SGHRS and CDR2 YFSETQ. J lost 1 base, V lost 3 bases, and 6 bases had no gene match. CDR3 size: 15 residues. The chain's CDR3 is CASSYKQGSNTEAFF. In DNA form, the CDR3 reads TGCGCCAGCAGCTATAAACAGGGGTCGAACACTGAAGCTTTCTTT.

J is TRBJ1-1 and V is TRBV29-1, with D possibly matching TRBD1 (6 bases). The CDR3 runs to 13 residues. Germline V gives CDR1 SQVTM, CDR2 ANQGSEA. V was shortened by 4 bases and J by 5 bases, with 14 bases between the two germline ends. In DNA form, the CDR3 reads TGCAGCGTTGCCTCAGGGGTGGGGACTGAAGCTTTCTTT. Amino acids: CSVASGVGTEAFF. The full variable domain, in which reference TRBV29-1 and TRBJ1-1 provide the parts outside the CDR3, is SAVISQKPSRDICQRGTSLTIQCQVDSQVTMMFWYRQQPGQSLTLIATANQGSEATYESGFVIDKFPISRPNLTFSTLTVSNMSPEDSSIYLCSVASGVGTEAFFGQGTRLTVV.

By proportion, this clone is medium-sized. The rearrangement links TRBV5-4 to TRBJ2-3, with D possibly TRBD2 on 5 matching bases. The V and J ends lost 2 bases and 6 bases respectively, with 10 bases between them. The CDR3 is 13 residues long. The V gene's germline CDR1 is SGHNT and CDR2 YYREEE (reference sequence). The chain's CDR3 is CASSLTSWDTQYF. Here the CDR3 DNA reads TGTGCCAGCAGCTTAACTAGTTGGGATACGCAGTATTTT.

The CDR3 sequence is CSVDGGDEQFF. The CDR3 nucleotides are TGCAGCGTTGACGGGGGGGATGAGCAGTTCTTC. This chain connects TRBV29-1 to TRBJ2-1; 8 nucleotides align to TRBD2. Germline V gene lookup returns CDR1 SQVTM and CDR2 ANQGSEA. V was pared by 3 bases and J by 8 bases, with 0 bases of the junction left unmatched. This CDR3 region has 11 residues.

The chain has TRBV5-1 and TRBJ2-7; the D call may be TRBD1 or TRBD2 (6 bases each). V was clipped by 4 bases and J by 2 bases, with 16 bases between them. The germline V gene encodes CDR1 SGHRS and CDR2 YFSETQ. This CDR3 has 15 residues. The CDR3 DNA sequence: TGCGCCAGCAGCCCCGTTTGGAGGGGGGCCTACGAGCAGTACTTC. The encoded protein is CASSPVWRGAYEQYF. Full variable domain (outside the CDR3, taken from reference TRBV5-1 and TRBJ2-7): KAGVTQTPRYLIKTRGQQVTLSCSPISGHRSVSWYQQTPGQGLQFLFEYFSETQRNKGNFPGRFSGRQFSNSRSEMNVSTLELGDSALYLCASSPVWRGAYEQYFGPGTRLTVT.